The next 23 T cell receptor beta chains were all read from a single sample in a study of blood T cell repertoires in COVID-19. Profiled with immunoSEQ multiplex PCR; TCRdb holds only in-frame clones, not every one. This table has under 110,000 clones, 85% appearing once. Sequencing was carried out using peripheral blood. Receptors were obtained from a woman aged 70 to 79 with active or convalescent COVID-19.

Only one count was recorded for this clone. V usage is TRBV7-8 and J usage is TRBJ2-1, with D perhaps matching TRBD2 (5 bases). Between the trimmed V and J ends, which lost 2 bases and 6 bases, there was a span of 11 bases. Germline CDR1 is SGHVS and CDR2 is FQNEAQ. This CDR3 has 14 amino acids. The CDR3 DNA follows: TGTGCCAGCAGCTTATCGCATAGCGTCAATGAGCAGTTCTTC. Protein: CASSLSHSVNEQFF.

The J gene is TRBJ1-1, the V gene TRBV27, with D possibly being TRBD1 (6 bases). Germline CDR1 MNHEY, CDR2 SMNVEV (reference sequence). There are 16 residues in the CDR3. Trimming pared 8 bases from V and 1 base from J, leaving 20 bases between. In DNA, the CDR3 is TGTGCCAGCCCCGGCGCGGAAGGGGGAAAGAACACTGAAGCTTTCTTT. It encodes CASPGAEGGKNTEAFF.

This rearrangement joins TRBV7-2 to TRBJ1-2; D gene uncertain. Germline V gene data show CDR1 as SGHTA and CDR2 as FQGNSA. CDR3 length: 12 amino acids. V was pared by 6 bases and J by 7 bases, with 12 bases between. CDR3 in DNA: TGTGCCAGCAGAAAAGACATGAGTGGCTACACCTTC. Amino acid sequence: CASRKDMSGYTF.

This rearrangement joins TRBV19 to TRBJ1-6; D not resolved. V was clipped by 3 bases and J by 14 bases, with 17 bases between them. The CDR3 is 14 amino acids. In germline, CDR1 is LNHDA, CDR2 SQIVND (reference sequence). The CDR3 sequence: CASSMEFLRSALHF. CDR3 sequence (DNA): TGTGCCAGTAGTATGGAGTTTTTGCGTTCGGCCCTCCACTTT.

This rearrangement joins TRBV9 to TRBJ1-2; D possibly corresponds to TRBD1 (6 bases). The germline V gene has CDR1 SGDLS and CDR2 YYNGEE. The CDR3 is 16 residues long. V was shortened by 0 bases and J by 3 bases, with 15 bases between the two germline ends. The CDR3 DNA sequence: TGTGCCAGCAGCGTAGTTCAGTCAGGGGAGTACTATGGCTACACCTTC. Protein sequence: CASSVVQSGEYYGYTF.

The V call is TRBV5-6, the J call TRBJ2-3, with 11 bases that match TRBD1. In germline, CDR1 is SGHDT, CDR2 YYEEEE. V lost 3 bases and J lost 4; bases outside the gene matches: 7. CDR3 length equals 16 residues. CDR3 in DNA: TGTGCCAGCAGCTCCGGGACAGGGGGTCTGCCAGATACGCAGTATTTT. It translates to CASSSGTGGLPDTQYF.

The chain is built from TRBV7-2 and TRBJ1-4, with D possibly TRBD1 on 5 matching bases. V was pared by 0 bases and J by 5 bases, with 7 bases between. This CDR3 is built from 14 residues. Per germline, CDR1 SGHTA and CDR2 FQGNSA. CDR3 coding DNA: TGTGCCAGCAGCTTAGCCAGGGTAAATGAAAAACTGTTTTTT. Protein: CASSLARVNEKLFF.

This chain connects TRBV18 to TRBJ2-1; TRBD2 matches at 7 bases. J was trimmed by 2 bases and V by 3 bases; bases with no gene match: 7. The CDR3 totals 16 residues. The germline V gene encodes CDR1 KGHSH and CDR2 LQKENI. The CDR3 DNA reads TGTGCCAGCTCACCGGCCCGGGCGGGGGCCTACAATGAGCAGTTCTTC. It encodes CASSPARAGAYNEQFF.

The sample holds one count of this clone. This chain uses TRBV4-3 with TRBJ2-5; 10 nucleotides match TRBD2. Trimming took 3 bases from V and 5 from J; bases not matched to a gene: 9. Germline V gene lookup returns CDR1 LGHNA and CDR2 YSLEER. CDR3 length: 16 amino acids. The CDR3 here is CASSQAFSGGKETQYF. The CDR3 DNA sequence: TGCGCCAGCAGCCAGGCTTTTAGCGGGGGGAAGGAGACCCAGTACTTC.

The chain combines TRBV18 with TRBJ2-1; TRBD1 matches at 7 bases. CDR1 KGHSH and CDR2 LQKENI come from the germline V gene. The CDR3 consists of 14 residues. V lost 2 bases and J lost 5; bases outside the gene matches: 3. The CDR3 region has the DNA TGTGCCAGCTCACCAGGGACAGCAAACAATGAGCAGTTCTTC. Translated, it gives CASSPGTANNEQFF.

This clone was seen more than once but under ten times. The V gene is TRBV3-1 (or the pseudogene TRBV3-2), the J gene TRBJ1-1; no clear D gene. Trimming cost V 3 bases and J 3 bases, with 11 bases left between them. The CDR3 is made up of 14 amino acids. The V gene's germline CDR1 is LGHDT and CDR2 YNNKEL (reference sequence). CDR3 DNA sequence: TGTGCCAGCAGCCATCCCGGAGACCACACTGAAGCTTTCTTT. It encodes CASSHPGDHTEAFF.

V usage is TRBV7-2 and J usage is TRBJ2-1; 7 bases line up with TRBD1. CDR3 length: 15 amino acids. Trimming took 2 bases from V and 9 from J; bases not matched to a gene: 10. CDR1 is SGHTA and CDR2 is FQGNSA in the germline V gene. The CDR3 DNA reads TGTGCCAGCAGCTTAAGGGCAGGGGGTATGGGTGAGCAGTTCTTC. Translation gives CASSLRAGGMGEQFF. Filled out from reference TRBV7-2 and TRBJ2-1, the complete variable domain reads GAGVSQSPSNKVTEKGKDVELRCDPISGHTALYWYRQSLGQGLEFLIYFQGNSAPDKSGLPSDRFSAERTGGSVSTLTIQRTQQEDSAVYLCASSLRAGGMGEQFFGPGTRLTVL.

The V and J genes are TRBV28 and TRBJ1-2, with 7 bases identical to TRBD1. CDR1 is MDHEN, CDR2 SYDVKM, per germline. The CDR3 totals 13 residues. V shed 5 bases and J 8 bases; nucleotides not matched to a gene: 8. The CDR3 DNA sequence: TGTGCCAGCAGTGAACGACAGGGACGGGGCTACACCTTC. Translated, it gives CASSERQGRGYTF.

The gene calls are TRBV18 and TRBJ2-3, with 8 bases matching TRBD2. Trimming at V came to 2 bases and at J to 6 bases, leaving 7 bases not matched to a gene. This CDR3 spans 15 amino acids. Germline CDR1 and CDR2: KGHSH and LQKENI. As DNA, the CDR3 is TGTGCCAGCTCACCAAATCCAGCGGGAGTGGATACGCAGTATTTT. This sequence encodes CASSPNPAGVDTQYF.

The chain is built from TRBV7-6 and TRBJ2-5; 12 bases are shared with TRBD2. CDR3 length: 16 amino acids. Per germline, CDR1 SGHVS and CDR2 FNYEAQ. V lost 4 bases and J lost 3; bases outside the gene matches: 6. In DNA, the CDR3 is TGTGCCAGCAGCTCCAGGACTAGCGGGGCGGAAGAGACCCAGTACTTC. This sequence encodes CASSSRTSGAEETQYF.

The V and J genes are TRBV7-9 and TRBJ2-2, with 8 bases matching TRBD2. V lost 11 bases, J lost 2 bases, and 10 bases stayed unmatched. CDR3 size: 15 residues. Germline values: CDR1 SEHNR, CDR2 FQNEAQ (reference sequence). For the CDR3, the DNA is TGTGCCGCCCCGGGAGGGGTTCAAAACACCGGGGAGCTGTTTTTT. Translation: CAAPGGVQNTGELFF. The full variable domain, its missing parts supplied by reference TRBV7-9 and TRBJ2-2, is DTGVSQNPRHKITKRGQNVTFRCDPISEHNRLYWYRQTLGQGPEFLTYFQNEAQLEKSRLLSDRFSAERPKGSFSTLEIQRTEQGDSAMYLCAAPGGVQNTGELFFGEGSRLTVL.

CDR3 bases: TGTGCCAGCAGCTTACATAGCGGGAGGTTCAACGAGCAGTACTTC. Translating it yields CASSLHSGRFNEQYF. The V and J genes are TRBV11-3 and TRBJ2-7; 10 nucleotides line up with TRBD2. There are 15 residues in the CDR3. Germline V lookup: CDR1 SGHNT, CDR2 YENEEA. J was trimmed by 5 bases and V by 2 bases; bases with no gene match: 6.

The V call is TRBV28, the J call TRBJ1-4, with D uncertain. The CDR3 extends over 15 amino acids. CDR1 is MDHEN, CDR2 SYDVKM, per germline. Between the trimmed V and J ends, which lost 2 bases and 4 bases, there was a span of 11 bases. The CDR3 reads CASSLPRQLNEKLFF. CDR3 nucleotides: TGTGCCAGCAGTTTACCCAGGCAGCTTAATGAAAAACTGTTTTTT.

The chain carries TRBV5-4 and TRBJ2-5; D is perhaps TRBD2 (6 bases). CDR1 SGHNT and CDR2 YYREEE come from the germline V gene (reference sequence). The CDR3 is 14 residues long. The V end was cut by 4 bases, the J end by 2 bases, with 12 bases between. In DNA form, the CDR3 reads TGTGCCAGCAGCCCACGGGAGAAGCAAGAGACCCAGTACTTC. This encodes CASSPREKQETQYF.

The V and J genes are TRBV19 and TRBJ1-4, with D tentatively TRBD1 (5 bases). The CDR3 is 15 amino acids. V lost 4 bases to trimming and J lost 6 bases, with 15 bases between them. Germline V gives CDR1 LNHDA, CDR2 SQIVND (reference sequence). The CDR3 sequence: CASSTLGGVDEKLFF. CDR3 bases: TGTGCCAGTAGTACACTGGGGGGAGTTGATGAAAAACTGTTTTTT.

This clone occurred once. The genes are TRBV28 and TRBJ2-7; a weak D match, TRBD1 (5 bases). This CDR3 has 15 residues. V was pared by 5 bases and J by 2 bases, with 16 bases between. The germline V gene encodes CDR1 MDHEN and CDR2 SYDVKM. This chain's CDR3 is CASSPFQGRTYEQYF. The DNA for the CDR3 is TGTGCCAGCAGTCCTTTCCAGGGTCGAACCTACGAGCAGTACTTC.

The V gene is TRBV19, the J gene TRBJ1-5; a possible D gene is TRBD1 (5 bases). There are 14 residues in the CDR3. V was shortened by 2 bases and J by 3 bases, with 8 bases between the two germline ends. Germline V gene lookup returns CDR1 LNHDA and CDR2 SQIVND (reference sequence). The CDR3 DNA reads TGTGCCAGTAGTATACCGGGGGTCAATCAGCCCCAGCATTTT. As protein: CASSIPGVNQPQHF.

The V gene is TRBV19, the J gene TRBJ1-5; D might be TRBD1 (6 bases). The CDR3 sequence is 15 residues long. Trimming cost V 1 base and J 4 bases, with 11 bases left between them. Germline assignment: CDR1 LNHDA and CDR2 SQIVND (reference sequence). CDR3 nucleotide sequence: TGTGCCAGTAGTATAGGCAGGGGTCTGAATCAGCCCCAGCATTTT. Translating it yields CASSIGRGLNQPQHF.